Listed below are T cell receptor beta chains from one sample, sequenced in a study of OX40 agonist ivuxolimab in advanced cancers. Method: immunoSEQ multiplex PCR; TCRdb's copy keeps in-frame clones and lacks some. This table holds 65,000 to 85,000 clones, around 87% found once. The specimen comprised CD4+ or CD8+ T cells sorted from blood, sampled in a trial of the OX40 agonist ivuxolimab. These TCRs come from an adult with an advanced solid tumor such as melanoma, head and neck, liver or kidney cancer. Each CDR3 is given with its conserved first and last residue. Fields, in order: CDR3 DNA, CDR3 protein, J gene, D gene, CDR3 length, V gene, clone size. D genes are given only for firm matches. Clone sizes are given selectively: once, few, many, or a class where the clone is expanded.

DNA: TGTGCCAGTAGCCCTAAACGGGGACTTATTGAGACCCAGTACTTC; CDR3: CASSPKRGLIETQYF; J: TRBJ2-5; D: .; length: 15; V: TRBV19; size: .
DNA: TGTGCCACCTCTCCCGGGACAGGGGTTAATTCACCCCTCCACTTT; CDR3: CATSPGTGVNSPLHF; J: TRBJ1-6; D: TRBD1; length: 15; V: TRBV6-5; size: .
DNA: TGCGCCAGCAGCATAACGGGAAATCAGCCCCAGCATTTT; CDR3: CASSITGNQPQHF; J: TRBJ1-5; D: .; length: 13; V: TRBV5-1; size: .
DNA: TGTGCCAGCAGCGTAGGGATGGGCGGGGGAACCTACAATGAGCAGTTCTTC; CDR3: CASSVGMGGGTYNEQFF; J: TRBJ2-1; D: TRBD2; length: 17; V: TRBV9; size: .
DNA: TGTGCCAGCAGCTTTGTAGGGGGGGCGGGAACCACTGAAGCTTTCTTT; CDR3: CASSFVGGAGTTEAFF; J: TRBJ1-1; D: .; length: 16; V: TRBV7-8; size: .
DNA: TGTGCCTGGGCCGGGGCATCGGGTAACACCATATATTTT; CDR3: CAWAGASGNTIYF; J: TRBJ1-3; D: .; length: 13; V: TRBV30; size: .
DNA: TGTGCCAGCAGCTTAGATGGGGGGGTGGAGGAGGTTGATGAGCAGTTCTTC; CDR3: CASSLDGGVEEVDEQFF; J: TRBJ2-1; D: TRBD2; length: 17; V: TRBV7-6; size: once
DNA: TGTGCCAGCTGCGAACAACTTTCAGGCCAGCCCCAGCATTTT; CDR3: CASCEQLSGQPQHF; J: TRBJ1-5; D: .; length: 14; V: TRBV2; size: .
DNA: TGTGCCAGCAGCTTTAACAGGGGTCGGGGCTATGGCTACACCTTC; CDR3: CASSFNRGRGYGYTF; J: TRBJ1-2; D: TRBD1; length: 15; V: TRBV7-6; size: .
DNA: TGTGCCATCAGCCTGGACGGAGGCAACACCGGGGAGCTGTTTTTT; CDR3: CAISLDGGNTGELFF; J: TRBJ2-2; D: .; length: 15; V: TRBV10-3; size: .
DNA: TGTGCCAGCTCACAGGACATATCCTACGAGCAGTACTTC; CDR3: CASSQDISYEQYF; J: TRBJ2-7; D: .; length: 13; V: TRBV18; size: once
DNA: TGTGCCAGCAGTTGGCAAGACAGCCCGACCCAGTACTTC; CDR3: CASSWQDSPTQYF; J: TRBJ2-5; D: .; length: 13; V: TRBV27; size: .
DNA: TGTGCCAGCTCACCACTCGGGACAGCGAGTGGAAACACCATATATTTT; CDR3: CASSPLGTASGNTIYF; J: TRBJ1-3; D: TRBD1; length: 16; V: TRBV18; size: .
DNA: TGTGCCAGCAGGGGGTTGGGGGCCGGAGCGGCTTTCTTT; CDR3: CASRGLGAGAAFF; J: TRBJ1-1; D: .; length: 13; V: TRBV2; size: .
DNA: TGCGCCAGCAGCTTGGTCGGAGGGTCAGCTAATTCACCCCTCCACTTT; CDR3: CASSLVGGSANSPLHF; J: TRBJ1-6; D: .; length: 16; V: TRBV5-1; size: once
DNA: TGTGCCAGCAGGGGGGAACGGCTGAACACTGAAGCTTTCTTT; CDR3: CASRGERLNTEAFF; J: TRBJ1-1; D: .; length: 14; V: TRBV2; size: .
DNA: TGTGCCAGCAGCCAAGATCCGCGGGCAGGGCCGTACCGAGTCGAGCAGTACTTC; CDR3: CASSQDPRAGPYRVEQYF; J: TRBJ2-7; D: .; length: 18; V: TRBV14; size: .
DNA: TGTGCCAGCCATAAGAGCAGCATAATCTCTGGAAACACCATATATTTT; CDR3: CASHKSSIISGNTIYF; J: TRBJ1-3; D: .; length: 16; V: TRBV28; size: .
DNA: TGTGCCAGCAGCTTCGGACGGCAAACTAATGAAAAACTGTTTTTT; CDR3: CASSFGRQTNEKLFF; J: TRBJ1-4; D: .; length: 15; V: TRBV11-2; size: .
DNA: TGTGCCAGCAGTTACAGTGTGGGAAACACCATATATTTT; CDR3: CASSYSVGNTIYF; J: TRBJ1-3; D: .; length: 13; V: TRBV6-6; size: .
DNA: TGTGCCAGCAGTAAGGTCGGGATGAACACTGAAGCTTTCTTT; CDR3: CASSKVGMNTEAFF; J: TRBJ1-1; D: .; length: 14; V: TRBV6-5; size: .
DNA: TGTGCCAGCAGCGTTACGGGGACCCGCTCCTACGAGCAGTACTTC; CDR3: CASSVTGTRSYEQYF; J: TRBJ2-7; D: .; length: 15; V: TRBV9; size: .
DNA: TGTGCCTGGAGTACCGGGACAGGGGTTGAAAAACTGTTTTTT; CDR3: CAWSTGTGVEKLFF; J: TRBJ1-4; D: TRBD1; length: 14; V: TRBV30; size: .
DNA: TGTGCCAGCTCACCAGAGCTTAAAGCTTTCTTT; CDR3: CASSPELKAFF; J: TRBJ1-1; D: .; length: 11; V: TRBV18; size: few
DNA: TGTGCCAGTAGTCTGACTAGCGGGACCGGGGAGCTGTTTTTT; CDR3: CASSLTSGTGELFF; J: TRBJ2-2; D: TRBD2; length: 14; V: TRBV19; size: .
DNA: TGTGCCAGCAGCTTAGACCCTAGCGGAGGTGGGGAGACCCAGTACTTC; CDR3: CASSLDPSGGGETQYF; J: TRBJ2-5; D: TRBD2; length: 16; V: TRBV7-6; size: few